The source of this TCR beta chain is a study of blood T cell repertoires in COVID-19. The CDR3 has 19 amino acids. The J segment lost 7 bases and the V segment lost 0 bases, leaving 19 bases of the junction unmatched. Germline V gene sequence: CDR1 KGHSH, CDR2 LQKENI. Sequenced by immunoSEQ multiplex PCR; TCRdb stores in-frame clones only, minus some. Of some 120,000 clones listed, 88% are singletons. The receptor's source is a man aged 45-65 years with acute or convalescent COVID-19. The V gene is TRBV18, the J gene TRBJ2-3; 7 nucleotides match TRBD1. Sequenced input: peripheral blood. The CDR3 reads CASSPPRGPGQAKPHTQYF. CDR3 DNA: TGTGCCAGCTCACCACCTCGGGGTCCCGGACAGGCAAAACCCCATACGCAGTATTTT.